Described below is a single T cell receptor beta chain sequence and its context. This sample includes further DNA sequences coding for the same CDR3. This CDR3 region has 14 residues. V gave up 2 bases and J gave up 4 bases; unmatched junction bases: 4. Germline-derived CDR1 and CDR2 are LGHDT and YNNKEL (reference sequence). The sample comes from a study of blood T cell repertoires in COVID-19. Study at large: Both acute and convalescent COVID-19 samples were obtained from the United States, Italy and Spain. PBMCs, B-cell-depleted T cells, or T cells were the source of the cDNA or gDNA that made up the material.

Study processing details: Amplification of reference gene primers was used by the study to estimate nucleated cell counts. Method: immunoSEQ multiplex PCR; TCRdb's copy keeps in-frame clones and lacks some. V, J and clone size were drawn from that table, and D and trimming were deduced from the DNA. The sample includes approximately 120,000 clones, 83% of them seen just once. The sequenced sample was peripheral blood. The clonotype originates from a woman aged 55-70 years with acute or convalescent COVID-19. V and J are TRBV3-1 (or the pseudogene TRBV3-2) and TRBJ1-1, with 7 bases fitting TRBD1. The CDR3 bases are TGTGCCAGCAGCCAAAGACCAGGGGGCACTGAAGCTTTCTTT. This encodes CASSQRPGGTEAFF.